This T cell receptor beta chain was sequenced during a study of blood T cell repertoires in COVID-19. Produced via immunoSEQ multiplex PCR; TCRdb's table is partial and in-frame only. The table lists fewer than 450,000 clones, around 90% of them singletons. Sequencing input: PBMCs or T cells enriched from blood (not recorded which). The origin of this receptor is a man between 18 and 29 years old who had recovered from COVID-19.

CDR3 in amino acids: CASSPLEGTDTQYF. DNA for the CDR3: TGTGCCAGCTCACCTTTGGAGGGCACAGATACGCAGTATTTT. The V gene is TRBV18, the J gene TRBJ2-3, with D perhaps matching TRBD2 (5 bases). The germline V gene encodes CDR1 KGHSH and CDR2 LQKENI. Trimming shortened V by 3 bases and J by 1 base, and 8 bases separated the two germline ends. CDR3 length equals 14 residues.